This TCR beta chain was observed in a study of shared clonotypes between healthy human individuals (TCRdb year 2020). Turning to the overall study: A couple of women and a few men aged 18 to 49 years were included in the cohort. For each donor, CD4 naive and CD4 memory were each run on three plates, CD8 naive on two plates, and CD8 memory on one plate. To increase sequencing depth and limit assay-specific biases, TCR repertoire library preparation and sequencing were carried out by different laboratories using diverse techniques. To estimate repertoire size and how much clonotypes are shared between individuals, the study performed deep sequencing of blood TCR repertoires from about five healthy adults. Between about 0.94 and 8.9 billion PBMCs per donor were obtained by leukapheresis.

The study at large found these results: Roughly 5% of naive CD4, approximately 3.7% of naive CD8, 2.3% of memory CD4, and 0.35% to 0.4% of memory CD8 clonotypes were shared across four donors. Naive subsets generally had larger estimated clonotype richness than memory subsets did. Rarefaction of sorted-subset datasets indicated incomplete sequencing despite the large sequencing depth. Compared with non-shared clonotypes, clonotypes shared by all four sorted-subset donors had higher generation probabilities. The small number of donors limited the genetic and exposure-history diversity represented. Only blood was sampled, and tissue TCR repertoires likely differ from those in blood. Pairwise subsampling indicated that sequencing depth was expected to affect the degree of clonotype sharing among donors.

The CDR3 spans 17 residues, from the cysteine through the phenylalanine. Of the read, only the CDR3 DNA is kept; its 51 bases are in frame from base 1. Between the V and J ends, shortened by 2 bases and 0 bases respectively, the junction contains 15 bases. CDR1 and CDR2, per the germline V gene, are SGHRS and YFSETQ. This clone was seen once. The antigen it binds to is not known. No base quality values were provided; no much bigger clone lies one nucleotide off. Healthy HIV-negative adults with no recently reported acute infections or vaccinations were included as donors. Every donor was a Caucasian adult living in Nashville, Tennessee, USA. CD4+ T cells were enriched through magnetic negative selection, after which naive cells were positively selected on CD45RA and the remaining negative fraction served as the memory subset. After blood collection by leukapheresis, PBMCs were isolated using Ficoll-Histopaque density gradient centrifugation and then cryopreserved in the vapor phase of liquid nitrogen. Analytical flow cytometry was used to check the purity and quantity of each magnetically sorted T cell population. From each sorted fraction, genomic DNA was isolated and quantified by UV absorbance on a Nanodrop 2000c.

TCR CDR3 regions were amplified from genomic DNA by multiplex PCR using the deep immunoSEQ assay. For each cell subset, the extracted genomic DNA was distributed evenly across all wells of several immunoSEQ 96-well plates, and each plate served as one replicate. For sorted subsets, roughly 200 ng of genomic DNA, equivalent to roughly 30,000 T cell genomes, went into each replicate PCR. Purified libraries were quantified with a Qubit 3.0 fluorometer, sized on a Bioanalyzer 2100, and re-quantified with the KAPA Library Quantification kit. Each immunoSEQ 96-well plate was sequenced on its own single-read 150-cycle Illumina NextSeq 550 flow cell. Regarding the original processing steps: The immunoSEQ output contained only junctional sequences without quality scores, so filtering could not match that applied to full-length reads. Sequences were annotated with PyIR, a Python wrapper for IgBLAST v1.9, using IMGT germline references to assign V/J genes and CDR3. Reads with weak V/J assignments (E-value above 1e-6), missing CDR3, stop codons, out-of-frame junctions, or ambiguous translated residues were removed. A V3J clonotype was defined by an identical inferred V gene, J gene, and CDR3 amino acid sequence. To compute the percentage overlap between repertoires, the number of shared unique clonotypes was divided by the size of the smaller repertoire. RTK rarefaction, the Chao1 estimator, and Recon v2.1 estimates of unobserved clonotypes were used to assess repertoire richness. For all TCRbeta clonotypes obtained by the gDNA method from a few donors, generation probabilities were computed with OLGA. TCRdb's version of the immuneACCESS table is confined to in-frame rearrangements and falls short of the full clone set. An unresolved V gene accounts for under half of the shortfall where checked; the remainder is of unknown origin. V and J calls and clone size are copied from that table; D and trimming were computed from the DNA. This sample lists about 2.3 million clones; 80% to 95% were detected once. The ten largest account for 0.37% of the sample.

Sequencing was done on a sample of naive CD4+ T cells from PBMCs. Interpreted using the paper, the cell subset or site label stands for: CD45RA+ positively selected. The V and J segments used are TRBV5-1 and TRBJ2-1; the D segment may tentatively be TRBD1 or TRBD2, each giving 5 matched bases. This sequence originates from a young man in good health. Some clones in this sample may be carry-over from other donors' samples. The DNA sequence is given as TGCGCCAGCAGCTTCCCCCCGGGACGTAGCTCCTACAATGAGCAGTTCTTC. Translated, it gives CASSFPPGRSSYNEQFF.